Listed below are T cell receptor beta chains from one sample, sequenced in a study of T cells in Graves' hyperthyroidism and ophthalmopathy. TCRdb analysed the multiplex PCR reads with MiXCR anew, one entry per CDR3 protein. The sample consists of roughly 400,000 distinct CDR3 sequences, more than 13% of them appearing once. Sequencing was performed on blood. Source of these receptors: a man aged 50-59 years with Graves' ophthalmopathy. CDR3s include the opening cysteine and the closing phenylalanine or tryptophan. A D gene is named only where the DNA matches it firmly. Where a row states a size, it is once, few, many or the class of an expanded clone; other rows omit it.

TRBJ1-1	many	TRBD1	TRBV7-6	CASSPGTGGFTEAFF	TGTGCCAGCAGCCCCGGGACAGGGGGCTTCACTGAAGCTTTCTTT
TRBJ2-3	-	-	TRBV5-8	CASSLWTAPQDTQYF	TGTGCCAGCAGCCTTTGGACCGCTCCCCAAGATACGCAGTATTTT
TRBJ2-7	-	TRBD1	TRBV9	CASSVGAGQGSYEQYF	TGTGCCAGCAGCGTAGGGGCCGGACAGGGATCGTACGAGCAGTACTTC
TRBJ2-2	many	-	TRBV29-1	CSASHLQVHTGELFF	TGCAGCGCCTCCCACCTGCAAGTGCACACCGGGGAGCTGTTTTTT
TRBJ2-4	-	-	TRBV20-1	CSARGGHAKNIQYF	TGCAGTGCTAGGGGGGGGCACGCCAAAAACATTCAGTACTTC
TRBJ2-7	-	-	TRBV9	CASSAGMLTYEQYF	TGTGCCAGCAGCGCCGGGATGCTAACCTACGAGCAGTACTTC
TRBJ1-1	many	-	TRBV3-1	CASSQLKAAFFF	TGTGCCAGCAGCCAACTTAAGGCCGCATTTTTCTTT
TRBJ1-4	many	-	TRBV7-9	CASSPDTDSLGKLFF	TGTGCCAGCAGCCCGGATACAGATTCCCTTGGGAAACTGTTTTTT
TRBJ2-2	many	TRBD1	TRBV11-2	CASTGQANTGELFF	TGTGCCAGCACGGGACAGGCGAACACCGGGGAGCTGTTTTTT
TRBJ2-1	-	-	TRBV29-1	CSLKRVSYNEQFF	TGCAGCTTAAAGCGAGTCTCCTACAATGAGCAGTTCTTC
TRBJ1-5	many	-	TRBV6-1	CASSDYPNRAVSNQPQHF	TGTGCCAGCAGTGACTACCCGAATCGAGCTGTGAGCAATCAGCCCCAGCATTTT
TRBJ1-2	many	TRBD1	TRBV5-5	CASSWGTGDVYGYTF	TGTGCCAGCAGCTGGGGAACAGGGGACGTATATGGCTACACCTTC
TRBJ1-1	many	-	TRBV7-6	CASRAGEVYTEAFF	TGTGCCAGCAGAGCCGGTGAAGTGTACACTGAAGCTTTCTTT
TRBJ1-4	few	TRBD1	TRBV20-1	CRATPSGGTTNEKLFF	TGCAGGGCTACTCCCTCAGGGGGTACAACTAATGAAAAACTGTTTTTT
TRBJ2-3	-	-	TRBV29-1	CSVAYGDTQYF	TGCAGCGTAGCCTACGGAGATACGCAGTATTTT
TRBJ2-7	many	TRBD2	TRBV30	CAWSPPGLAVYEQYF	TGTGCCTGGAGTCCCCCGGGACTAGCAGTCTACGAGCAGTACTTC
TRBJ2-7	many	TRBD1	TRBV24-1	CATSDPGVGTGFPEQYF	TGTGCCACCAGTGATCCCGGCGTCGGGACAGGGTTCCCCGAGCAGTACTTC
TRBJ1-5	many	TRBD1	TRBV20-1	CSARATGQGQPQHF	TGCAGTGCTAGAGCGACAGGGCAGGGTCAGCCCCAGCATTTT
TRBJ1-2	-	-	TRBV5-1	CASSLDSDYGYTF	TGCGCCAGCAGCTTGGACTCGGACTATGGCTACACCTTC
TRBJ2-2	many	TRBD2	TRBV12-3/TRBV12-4	CASSLGSSGSKTGELFF	TGTGCCAGCAGTTTAGGTTCTAGCGGGAGTAAAACCGGGGAGCTGTTTTTT
TRBJ2-1	many	-	TRBV7-2	CASSSPLYNEQFF	TGTGCCAGCAGCTCGCCCCTTTACAATGAGCAGTTCTTC
TRBJ1-5	-	-	TRBV3-1	CASSQEGLADQPQHF	TGTGCCAGCAGCCAAGAAGGGTTGGCAGATCAGCCCCAGCATTTT